This TCR beta chain was sequenced during a study of blood T cells in healthy people across ages. Study-wide results and limits: Per million T cells, TCR beta diversity dropped roughly linearly as age increased.

This clonotype was observed once. Its matching antigen is unknown. The second PCR ran about 6 to 12 cycles with a sample-barcoded 5' primer and J-beta primers. TCRdb independently ran MiXCR on the 5' RACE reads; one entry per CDR3 protein. In the table there are roughly 1.9 million distinct CDR3 sequences, roughly 43% of which are singletons. Trimming shortened V by 1 base and J by 3 bases, and 13 bases separated the two germline ends. CDR3 length: 16 residues. Per the germline V gene, CDR1 is SGHTA and CDR2 is FQGNSA. Material for sequencing was blood. This receptor was taken from a human donor in good health. The chain is built from TRBV7-2 and TRBJ1-5, with D possibly matching TRBD1 (5 bases). Here the CDR3 reads CASSLVGGSNNQPQHF. The CDR3 bases are TGTGCCAGCAGCTTAGTCGGGGGGAGCAACAATCAGCCCCAGCATTTT. The full variable domain, in which reference TRBV7-2 and TRBJ1-5 provide the parts outside the CDR3, is GAGVSQSPSNKVTEKGKDVELRCDPISGHTALYWYRQSLGQGLEFLIYFQGNSAPDKSGLPSDRFSAERTGGSVSTLTIQRTQQEDSAVYLCASSLVGGSNNQPQHFGDGTRLSIL.